This passage covers 31 T cell receptor beta chains from one sample sequenced in a study of shared clonotypes between healthy human individuals. Sequencing was performed with immunoSEQ multiplex PCR; in TCRdb, only in-frame clones are kept and a portion is missing. This sample carries some 1 million clones, about 80% of them seen once, and the ten largest clones take 1.4%. Sequencing input: memory CD4+ T cells sorted from blood. Documented subset: CD45RA-negative fraction. All receptors come from a man aged 18 to 30 in good health.

Worth noting for this clone: Other nucleotide sequences from this sample produce the same CDR3. The V and J genes are TRBV6-5 and TRBJ2-2; a possible D gene is TRBD2 (6 bases). The CDR3 extends over 15 amino acids. V lost 6 bases and J lost 2, with 13 bases in between. Germline V gives CDR1 MNHEY, CDR2 SVGAGI. CDR3 in amino acids: CASSSAGSNTGELFF. CDR3 nucleotide sequence: TGTGCCAGCAGCTCTGCCGGGAGCAACACCGGGGAGCTGTTTTTT.

The J gene is TRBJ1-3, the V gene TRBV6-1; D gene ambiguous. V lost 3 bases and J 4 bases, leaving 10 bases between the germline ends. CDR1 is MNHNS and CDR2 is SASEGT in the germline V gene. The CDR3 extends over 14 amino acids. CDR3 nucleotide sequence: TGTGCCAGCAGTGACAATAGGAGAGGAAACACCATATATTTT. It is translated as CASSDNRRGNTIYF.

This clone appeared a single time. J is TRBJ1-1 and V is TRBV28; perhaps TRBD1 as D (6 bases). Germline CDR1 and CDR2: MDHEN and SYDVKM. The CDR3 covers 15 residues. V was trimmed by 3 bases and J by 6 bases, leaving 17 bases between them. CDR3 DNA: TGTGCCAGCAGTTTTTCGGGGGGGCGCAGGTCTGAAGCTTTCTTT. Translating it yields CASSFSGGRRSEAFF. The full variable domain, completed using reference TRBV28 and TRBJ1-1, is DVKVTQSSRYLVKRTGEKVFLECVQDMDHENMFWYRQDPGLGLRLIYFSYDVKMKEKGDIPEGYSVSREKKERFSLILESASTNQTSMYLCASSFSGGRRSEAFFGQGTRLTVV.

V and J are TRBV19 and TRBJ2-5; 11 bases fit TRBD2. Germline trimming cut 3 bases from V and 5 bases from J; bases unmatched to any gene: 14. The length of the CDR3 is 18 residues. Germline V gene lookup returns CDR1 LNHDA and CDR2 SQIVND (reference sequence). This CDR3 reads CASSIAFSGGAQMETQYF. CDR3 nucleotide sequence: TGTGCCAGTAGTATCGCCTTTAGCGGGGGGGCCCAGATGGAGACCCAGTACTTC.

The V call is TRBV7-2, the J call TRBJ2-6; D uncertain. The germline gives CDR1 SGHTA, CDR2 FQGNSA. The CDR3 contains 18 residues. V dropped 1 base and J dropped 3 bases, with 16 bases sitting between them. The CDR3 spells CASSLDGPGLGGANVLTF. Here the CDR3 DNA reads TGTGCCAGCAGCTTAGATGGGCCGGGCCTCGGTGGGGCCAACGTCCTGACTTTC.

The gene calls are TRBV5-1 and TRBJ1-6; possibly TRBD1 for D (6 bases). V was trimmed by 7 bases and J by 3 bases, leaving 8 bases between them. The V gene's germline CDR1 is SGHRS and CDR2 YFSETQ. The CDR3 consists of 13 residues. CDR3 in DNA: TGCGCCAGCCGGGACATCTATAATTCACCCCTCCACTTT. This encodes CASRDIYNSPLHF.

This clone was picked up one time. The V gene is TRBV5-8, the J gene TRBJ2-3; TRBD2 is a possible D gene (5 bases). Trimming removed 0 bases at V and 3 bases at J, with 8 bases between. This CDR3 spans 14 amino acids. Germline loops: CDR1 SGHTS, CDR2 YDEGEE. The CDR3 DNA reads as TGTGCCAGCAGCTTGGTAACGGGGACAGATACGCAGTATTTT. Encoded protein: CASSLVTGTDTQYF.

The chain combines TRBV7-2 with TRBJ1-2; the match to TRBD1 covers 8 bases. The J segment lost 5 bases and the V segment lost 3 bases, leaving 5 bases of the junction unmatched. This CDR3 comprises 14 residues. Germline V gene sequence: CDR1 SGHTA, CDR2 FQGNSA. In nucleotides, the CDR3 is TGTGCCAGCAGCTTCGGACAGGGAACTTATGGCTACACCTTC. This translates into CASSFGQGTYGYTF.

The rearrangement links TRBV6-5 to TRBJ1-5; 7 positions match TRBD1. Germline lookup yields CDR1 MNHEY and CDR2 SVGAGI. The V gene end was trimmed by 6 bases and the J gene end by 2 bases; junction bases not matched to a gene: 7. The CDR3 runs 15 residues. The DNA of the CDR3 is TGTGCCAGCAGCCAGACAGGGCGCGGCAATCAGCCCCAGCATTTT. This sequence encodes CASSQTGRGNQPQHF.

This chain uses TRBV7-2 with TRBJ2-1, with D perhaps matching TRBD1 (6 bases). This CDR3 is built from 16 residues. Germline CDR1 SGHTA, CDR2 FQGNSA. Trimming left V 1 base short and J 8 bases short, with 18 bases between. The CDR3 nucleotides are TGTGCCAGCAGCTTAGTCCGCGGGTTGGGGGCCCATGAGCAGTTCTTC. It is translated as CASSLVRGLGAHEQFF.

The chain combines TRBV19 with TRBJ1-2, with D possibly matching TRBD1 (6 bases). The CDR3 is 13 residues long. Germline assignment: CDR1 LNHDA and CDR2 SQIVND (reference sequence). With 7 bases removed from V and 2 bases from J, the gap between germline ends came to 11 bases. Written as DNA, the CDR3 is TGTGCCAGTACTTACAGGGAAAACTATGGCTACACCTTC. Its translation: CASTYRENYGYTF.

The chain uses TRBV5-1 and TRBJ2-1; D gene ambiguous. Germline CDR1 is SGHRS and CDR2 is YFSETQ. This CDR3 region has 17 residues. Between the trimmed V and J ends, which lost 0 bases and 2 bases, there was a span of 15 bases. The CDR3 loop is CASSLGNESRAYNEQFF. CDR3 DNA sequence: TGCGCCAGCAGCTTGGGAAACGAGAGTCGGGCCTACAATGAGCAGTTCTTC.

With respect to this clone: A much larger clone is a single base away; this may be a read error. The chain uses TRBV20-1 and TRBJ1-1; no clear D gene. Germline CDR1 is DFQATT and CDR2 is SNEGSKA (reference sequence). This CDR3 is 11 amino acids long. V was pared by 2 bases and J by 4 bases, with 5 bases between. CDR3 bases: TGCAGTGCTAGATCCCCCACTGAAGCTTTCTTT. Protein: CSARSPTEAFF.

The chain carries TRBV6-5 and TRBJ2-1; 9 nucleotides line up with TRBD2. CDR1 MNHEY and CDR2 SVGAGI come from the germline V gene. CDR3 size: 16 residues. Losses at the gene ends were 0 bases for V and 4 bases for J; bases not matched to a gene: 4. In DNA form, the CDR3 reads TGTGCCAGCAGTTACTCGGGTAGCGGGGGATACAATGAGCAGTTCTTC. Its translation is CASSYSGSGGYNEQFF.

This clone was picked up a small number of times. The same CDR3 arises from other DNA sequences in this sample as well. CDR3 nucleotide sequence: TGTGCCATCAGTGAGGGGGGACTGCTGAACACTGAAGCTTTCTTT. Protein sequence: CAISEGGLLNTEAFF. The chain carries TRBV10-3 and TRBJ1-1; the D gene is possibly TRBD1 (5 bases). V was cut by 2 bases and J by 0 bases, with 10 bases left in between. Germline V gives CDR1 ENHRY, CDR2 SYGVKD. The CDR3 length is 15 residues.

This clone was counted a single time. The chain has TRBV7-2 and TRBJ1-1; no firm D call. The CDR3 is 13 amino acids. Trimming stripped 5 bases from V and 1 base from J, with 8 bases between. Per the germline V gene, CDR1 is SGHTA and CDR2 is FQGNSA. In nucleotides, the CDR3 is TGTGCCAGCAGCCAGAACAGGAACACTGAAGCTTTCTTT. Translating it yields CASSQNRNTEAFF.

Comment on this clone: Other DNA variants within this sample encode the same CDR3. The chain has TRBV2 and TRBJ2-5; TRBD1 matches 11 bases. The CDR3 is made up of 13 amino acids. The J segment lost 5 bases and the V segment lost 6 bases, leaving 2 bases of the junction unmatched. CDR1 SNHLY and CDR2 FYNNEI come from the germline V gene. For the CDR3, the DNA is TGTGCCAGCAGCGGGACAGGGGGGGAGACCCAGTACTTC. Protein product: CASSGTGGETQYF.

This clone has a handful of counts. Within the sample, other DNA sequences also encode this same CDR3. This chain joins TRBV7-2 and TRBJ2-7; D gene uncertain. The CDR3 runs to 12 residues. The V end was cut by 3 bases, the J end by 2 bases, with 5 bases between. Per germline, CDR1 SGHTA and CDR2 FQGNSA. The CDR3 reads CASSLSAYEQYF. DNA of the CDR3: TGTGCCAGCAGCTTGAGCGCCTACGAGCAGTACTTC. Full variable domain (remainder filled in from reference TRBV7-2 and TRBJ2-7): GAGVSQSPSNKVTEKGKDVELRCDPISGHTALYWYRQSLGQGLEFLIYFQGNSAPDKSGLPSDRFSAERTGGSVSTLTIQRTQQEDSAVYLCASSLSAYEQYFGPGTRLTVT.

The chain uses TRBV5-4 and TRBJ2-2; no firm D call. The V gene lost 2 bases and the J gene lost 8 bases, with 10 bases spanning the gap. Germline lookup yields CDR1 SGHNT and CDR2 YYREEE (reference sequence). This CDR3 region has 13 residues. CDR3 sequence: CASSLPGGGELFF. CDR3 in DNA: TGTGCCAGCAGCTTACCCGGTGGGGGGGAGCTGTTTTTT.

The gene calls are TRBV6-1 and TRBJ1-5; D unclear. CDR1 and CDR2 (germline): MNHNS, SASEGT. The CDR3 runs 14 residues. Trimming pared 5 bases from V and 7 bases from J, leaving 15 bases between. The CDR3 bases are TGTGCCAGCAGTTTCTCCGACCGAGGGCAGCCCCAGCATTTT. Translated: CASSFSDRGQPQHF.

The chain carries TRBV18 and TRBJ2-7; 12 nucleotides agree with TRBD2. The germline V gene has CDR1 KGHSH and CDR2 LQKENI. The V segment lost 4 bases and the J segment 3 bases; nucleotides outside the gene matches: 7. The CDR3 runs 16 residues. CDR3 bases: TGTGCCAGCTCACAGACCGGGACTAGCGGGTTCTACGAGCAGTACTTC. The encoded protein is CASSQTGTSGFYEQYF.

J is TRBJ2-7 and V is TRBV30, with TRBD1 matching 8 bases. Germline trimming cut 4 bases from V and 3 bases from J; bases unmatched to any gene: 5. Germline values: CDR1 GTSNPN, CDR2 SVGIG (reference sequence). CDR3 length equals 13 residues. CDR3 in DNA: TGTGCCTGGACGCAGGGGGCCAACTACGAGCAGTACTTC. Encoded protein: CAWTQGANYEQYF. Based on the CDR3 plus reference TRBV30 and TRBJ2-7, the full variable domain is SQTIHQWPATLVQPVGSPLSLECTVEGTSNPNLYWYRQAAGRGLQLLFYSVGIGQISSEVPQNLSASRPQDRQFILSSKKLLLSDSGFYLCAWTQGANYEQYFGPGTRLTVT.

This clone was recorded a few times. The chain carries TRBV4-3 and TRBJ2-3, with 8 positions matching TRBD2. The CDR3 contains 16 residues. The V and J ends lost 0 bases and 7 bases, in that order; junction bases with no gene match: 9. Germline CDR1 and CDR2: LGHNA and YSLEER. In nucleotides, the CDR3 is TGCGCCAGCAGCCAAGATATGGGGACTAGGCTTAATACGCAGTATTTT. It translates to CASSQDMGTRLNTQYF.

This rearrangement joins TRBV5-4 to TRBJ1-6; D is possibly TRBD1 (5 bases). Per germline, CDR1 SGHNT and CDR2 YYREEE (reference sequence). CDR3 length: 15 amino acids. With 4 bases removed from V and 8 bases from J, the gap between germline ends came to 16 bases. DNA of the CDR3: TGTGCCAGCAGCCCCTGGGGGGGGATGGATTCACCCCTCCACTTT. It specifies CASSPWGGMDSPLHF.

The V gene is TRBV30, the J gene TRBJ2-1, with 9 bases matching TRBD2. CDR3 length equals 14 residues. Germline V gene data show CDR1 as GTSNPN and CDR2 as SVGIG (reference sequence). With 2 bases clipped from V and 7 bases from J, the junction kept 6 bases outside the gene matches. The CDR3 loop reads CAWSSSGNWNEQFF. DNA for the CDR3: TGTGCCTGGAGTTCTAGCGGGAATTGGAATGAGCAGTTCTTC.

The chain links TRBV6-5 to TRBJ2-7; no firm D call. The V gene's germline CDR1 is MNHEY and CDR2 SVGAGI. This CDR3 has 14 amino acids. V gave up 5 bases and J gave up 2 bases, with 13 bases separating them. The CDR3 is CASSPWTDTYEQYF. The CDR3 DNA reads as TGTGCCAGCAGTCCCTGGACGGATACCTACGAGCAGTACTTC.

The rearrangement links TRBV27 to TRBJ2-7, with D hard to call. This CDR3 has 16 residues. CDR1 is MNHEY, CDR2 SMNVEV, per germline (reference sequence). Trimming removed 2 bases from V and 3 bases from J, with 17 bases in between. This CDR3 reads CASSLLSSPTIYEQYF. CDR3 sequence (DNA): TGTGCCAGCAGTTTACTGAGCAGTCCTACGATCTACGAGCAGTACTTC.

This clone was seen a handful of times. This chain connects TRBV10-2 to TRBJ2-5, with 13 bases matching TRBD2. Germline V CDR1 and CDR2: WSHSY, SAAADI. The CDR3 covers 17 residues. V lost 7 bases to trimming and J lost 5 bases; unmatched junction nucleotides: 13. The CDR3 loop is CASKGSLAGGPWETQYF. The CDR3 coding sequence is TGCGCCAGCAAGGGATCACTAGCGGGAGGGCCTTGGGAGACCCAGTACTTC.

Concerning this clone itself: Other DNA sequences in this specimen translate into the identical CDR3. V is TRBV6-6 and J is TRBJ1-1; no clear D. CDR3 size: 13 residues. V was cut by 0 bases and J by 0 bases, with 2 bases left in between. CDR1 and CDR2 (germline): MNHNY, SVGAGI (reference sequence). The CDR3 loop reads CASSYSVNTEAFF. DNA for the CDR3: TGTGCCAGCAGTTACTCGGTGAACACTGAAGCTTTCTTT.

The CDR3: CASSGSEGTGETQYF. CDR3 nucleotide sequence: TGCGCCAGCAGCGGTTCCGAGGGAACAGGAGAGACCCAGTACTTC. The V and J genes are TRBV5-1 and TRBJ2-5; possibly TRBD1 or TRBD2 for D (5 bases each). Germline CDR1 reads SGHRS; CDR2 reads YFSETQ. The length of the CDR3 is 15 residues. Trimming removed 4 bases from V and 4 bases from J, with 17 bases in between.

The table lists this clone with a few counts. The chain is built from TRBV2 and TRBJ2-7; D unresolved. Per the germline V gene, CDR1 is SNHLY and CDR2 is FYNNEI. The CDR3 runs to 11 residues. V shed 8 bases and J shed 3 bases, with 8 bases lying between them. CDR3 in amino acids: CASSNVYEQYF. The CDR3 DNA reads TGTGCCAGCTCCAACGTCTACGAGCAGTACTTC.